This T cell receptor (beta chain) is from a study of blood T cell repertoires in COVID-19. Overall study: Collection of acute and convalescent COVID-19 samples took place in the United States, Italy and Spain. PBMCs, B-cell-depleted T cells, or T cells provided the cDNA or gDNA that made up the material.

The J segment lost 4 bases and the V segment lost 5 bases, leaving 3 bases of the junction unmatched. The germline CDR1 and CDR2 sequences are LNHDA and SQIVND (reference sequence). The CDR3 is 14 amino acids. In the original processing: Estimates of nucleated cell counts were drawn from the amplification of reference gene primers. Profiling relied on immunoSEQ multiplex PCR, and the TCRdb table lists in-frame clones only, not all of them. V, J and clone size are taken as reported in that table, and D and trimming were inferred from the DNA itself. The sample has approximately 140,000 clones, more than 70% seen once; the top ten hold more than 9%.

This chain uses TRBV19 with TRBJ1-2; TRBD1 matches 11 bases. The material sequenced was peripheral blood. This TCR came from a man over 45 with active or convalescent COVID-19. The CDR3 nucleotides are TGTGCCAGTAGTGGACAGGGGGCTCCCTATGGCTACACCTTC. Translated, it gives CASSGQGAPYGYTF.